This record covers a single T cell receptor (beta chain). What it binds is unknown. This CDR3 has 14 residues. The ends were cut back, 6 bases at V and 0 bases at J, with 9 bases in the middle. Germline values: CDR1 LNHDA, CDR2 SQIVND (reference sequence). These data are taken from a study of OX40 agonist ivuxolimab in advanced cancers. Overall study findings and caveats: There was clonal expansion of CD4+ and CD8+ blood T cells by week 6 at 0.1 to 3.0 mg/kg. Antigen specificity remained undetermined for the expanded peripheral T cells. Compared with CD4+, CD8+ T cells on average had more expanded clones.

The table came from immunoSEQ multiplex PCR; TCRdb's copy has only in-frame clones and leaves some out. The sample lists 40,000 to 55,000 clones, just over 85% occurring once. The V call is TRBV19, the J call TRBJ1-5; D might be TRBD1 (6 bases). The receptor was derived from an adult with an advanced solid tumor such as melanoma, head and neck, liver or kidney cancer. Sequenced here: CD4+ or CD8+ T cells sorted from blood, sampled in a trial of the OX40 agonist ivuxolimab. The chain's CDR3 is CASRTGNSNQPQHF. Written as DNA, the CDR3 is TGTGCCAGTAGGACAGGAAATAGCAATCAGCCCCAGCATTTT.